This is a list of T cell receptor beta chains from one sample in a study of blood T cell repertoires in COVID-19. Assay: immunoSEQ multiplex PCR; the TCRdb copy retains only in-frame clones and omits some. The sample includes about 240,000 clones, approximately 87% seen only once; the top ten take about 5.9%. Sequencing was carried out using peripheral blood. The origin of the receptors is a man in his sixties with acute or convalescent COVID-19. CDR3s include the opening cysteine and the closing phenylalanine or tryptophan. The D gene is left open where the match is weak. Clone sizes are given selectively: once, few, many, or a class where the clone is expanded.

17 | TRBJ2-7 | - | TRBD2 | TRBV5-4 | TGTGCCAGCAGCTTGCCGGGACTAGCGGGAGGCACCTACGAGCAGTACTTC | CASSLPGLAGGTYEQYF
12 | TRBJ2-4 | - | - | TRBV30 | TGTGCGTCAGGGGTTGGCAAAAACATTCAGTACTTC | CASGVGKNIQYF
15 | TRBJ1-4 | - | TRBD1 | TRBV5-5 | TGTGCCAGCGGAAATACACAGGGGCGAGATGAAAAACTGTTTTTT | CASGNTQGRDEKLFF
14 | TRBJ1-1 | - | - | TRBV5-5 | TGTGCCAGCAGCGTAGCACAGGCGGTCACTGAAGCTTTCTTT | CASSVAQAVTEAFF
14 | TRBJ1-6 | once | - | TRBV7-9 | TGTGCCAGCACCCCGGGGGTCCATAATTCACCCCTCCACTTT | CASTPGVHNSPLHF
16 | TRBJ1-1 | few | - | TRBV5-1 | TGCGCCAGCAGCTTACAAGGGCAGGGGCAGAACACTGAAGCTTTCTTT | CASSLQGQGQNTEAFF
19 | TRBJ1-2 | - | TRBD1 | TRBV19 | TGTGCCAGTAGTGCCAGGGGAACGAACTGGGACAGGGTAAACTATGGCTACACCTTC | CASSARGTNWDRVNYGYTF
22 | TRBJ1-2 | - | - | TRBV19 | TGTGCCAGTAGTAATTTTCCCTTTTTCGAGGAGCTGCGGGAATTAGCTAACTATGGCTACACCTTC | CASSNFPFFEELRELANYGYTF
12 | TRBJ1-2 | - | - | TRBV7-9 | TGTGCCAGCAGCTTAGTGGGGGCTGGCTACACCTTC | CASSLVGAGYTF
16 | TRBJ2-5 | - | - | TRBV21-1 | TGTGCCAGCAGCCTTACTGGGACAGATCCCCAAGAGACCCAGTACTTC | CASSLTGTDPQETQYF
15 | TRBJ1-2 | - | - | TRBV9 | TGTGCCAGCAGCCCGCGGACGGACTCGGCTTATGGCTACACCTTC | CASSPRTDSAYGYTF
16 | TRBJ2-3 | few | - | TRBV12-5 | TGTGCTAGTGGTTTGGTGGTTAGAGGGCCCTCAGATACGCAGTATTTT | CASGLVVRGPSDTQYF
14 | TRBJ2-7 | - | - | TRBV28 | TGTGCCAGCAGTTTAGGGGCAGGGACCTACGAGCAGTACTTC | CASSLGAGTYEQYF
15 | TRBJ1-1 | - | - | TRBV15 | TGTGCCACCAGCAGAGATAGGAGATGGGACACTGAAGCTTTCTTT | CATSRDRRWDTEAFF
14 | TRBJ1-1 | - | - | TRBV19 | TGTGCCAGTAAAACGGGACACCAGAACACTGAAGCTTTCTTT | CASKTGHQNTEAFF
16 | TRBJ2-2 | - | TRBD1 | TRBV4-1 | TGCGCCAGCAGCCAAGAATGGACAGGGGGCTCCGGGGAGCTGTTTTTT | CASSQEWTGGSGELFF
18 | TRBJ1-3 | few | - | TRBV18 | TGTGCCAGCTCACCACCGGTTCTTGATCGGGGGTCTGGAAACACCATATATTTT | CASSPPVLDRGSGNTIYF
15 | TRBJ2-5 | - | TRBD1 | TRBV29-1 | TGCAGCGTTGGCCGGACAGGGGGCCCCCAAGAGACCCAGTACTTC | CSVGRTGGPQETQYF
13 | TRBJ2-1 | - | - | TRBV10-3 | TGTGCCATCAGTGACCCAACGTACAGTGAGCAGTTCTTC | CAISDPTYSEQFF
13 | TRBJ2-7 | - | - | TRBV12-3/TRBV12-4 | TGTGCCAGCAGCCCAGGGGCAGAAGTAGAGCAGTACTTC | CASSPGAEVEQYF
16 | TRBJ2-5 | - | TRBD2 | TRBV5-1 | TGCGCCAGCAGCTCACGGGGCGGGAGGGTATATGAGACCCAGTACTTC | CASSSRGGRVYETQYF
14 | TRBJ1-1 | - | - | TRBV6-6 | TGTGCCAGCAGCCTCGGCAGGGGAAACACTGAAGCTTTCTTT | CASSLGRGNTEAFF
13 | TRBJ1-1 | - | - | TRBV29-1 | TGCAGCGTCGACTTCGACAGGTCAACTGAAGCTTTCTTT | CSVDFDRSTEAFF
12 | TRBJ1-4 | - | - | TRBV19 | TGTGCCAGTAGCCCTGCGGGGGAAAAACTGTTTTTT | CASSPAGEKLFF
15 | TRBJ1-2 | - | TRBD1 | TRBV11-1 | TGTGCCAGCAGCCCGCGACAGGGGGCTTTCTATGGCTACACCTTC | CASSPRQGAFYGYTF
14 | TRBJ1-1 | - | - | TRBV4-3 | TGCGCCAGCAGCCAAGCATACAGCAACACTGAAGCTTTCTTT | CASSQAYSNTEAFF
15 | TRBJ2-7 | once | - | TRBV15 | TGTGCCACCAGCAGAGGGCGACTACCACCGTACGAGCAGTACTTC | CATSRGRLPPYEQYF
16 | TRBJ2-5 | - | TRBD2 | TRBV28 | TGTGCCAGCAGTTTGGGGAGCGGGAGGTCACAAGAGACCCAGTACTTC | CASSLGSGRSQETQYF
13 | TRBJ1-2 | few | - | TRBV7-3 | TGTGCCAGCAGCTTAATCGGGTTCTATGGCTACACCTTC | CASSLIGFYGYTF
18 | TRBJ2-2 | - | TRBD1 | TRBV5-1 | TGCGCCAGCAGCTTGGCCGGCAGGGGGCCTTCAAACACCGGGGAGCTGTTTTTT | CASSLAGRGPSNTGELFF
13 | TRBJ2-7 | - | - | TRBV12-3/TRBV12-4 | TGTGCCAGCAGTTTTCTAAACCACTACGAGCAGTACTTC | CASSFLNHYEQYF
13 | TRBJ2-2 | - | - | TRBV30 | TGTGCCAGCCAAAGAGGTAACACCGGGGAGCTGTTTTTT | CASQRGNTGELFF
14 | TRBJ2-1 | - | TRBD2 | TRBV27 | TGTGCCAGCCTTAGTGGGACTAAGTTAGATGAGCAGTTCTTC | CASLSGTKLDEQFF
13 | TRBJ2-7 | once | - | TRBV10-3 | TGTGCCACCTCAGGCGGGCAGGACTACGAGCAGTACTTC | CATSGGQDYEQYF
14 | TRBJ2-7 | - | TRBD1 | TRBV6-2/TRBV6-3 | TGTGCCAGCAGTTCTCCCCTCACAGGGGGCGCAGGATACTTC | CASSSPLTGGAGYF
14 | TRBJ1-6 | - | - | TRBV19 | TGTGCCAGTAGTTCGACCGGGGATGAGTCACCCCTCCACTTT | CASSSTGDESPLHF
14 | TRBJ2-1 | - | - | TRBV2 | TGTGCCAGCGCGGTACTACGGCAAGAGGGTGAGCAGTTCTTC | CASAVLRQEGEQFF
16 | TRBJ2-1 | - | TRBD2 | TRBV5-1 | TGCGCCAGCAGCCCCTCCCTAGCGGGAGGGCTCACTGAGCAGTTCTTC | CASSPSLAGGLTEQFF
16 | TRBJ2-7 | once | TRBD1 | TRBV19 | TGTGCCAGTACGGAAACCGGGACAGGGGCATCCTACGAGCAGTACTTC | CASTETGTGASYEQYF
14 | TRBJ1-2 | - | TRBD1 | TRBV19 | TGTGCCAGTAGTTCCGGACAGGGGAACTATGGCTACACCTTC | CASSSGQGNYGYTF
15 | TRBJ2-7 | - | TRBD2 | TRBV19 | TGTGCCAGTAGTACCGGGACTAGCGGGACCTACGAGCAGTACTTC | CASSTGTSGTYEQYF
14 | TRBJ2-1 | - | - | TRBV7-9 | TGTGCCAGCAGCCCCGAGGGGGTGCGCAATGAGCAGTTCTTC | CASSPEGVRNEQFF
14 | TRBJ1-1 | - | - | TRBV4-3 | TGCGCCAGCGCAGAGGACCGGGGGGGTACTGAAGCTTTCTTT | CASAEDRGGTEAFF
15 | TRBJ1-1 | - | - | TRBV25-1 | TGTGCCAGCAGCTCGAAACAGGCCATGAACACTGAAGCTTTCTTT | CASSSKQAMNTEAFF
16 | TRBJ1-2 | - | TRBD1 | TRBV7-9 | TGTGCCAGCAGCTTAGCGGCCCCCGGGACAGGGGATGGCTACACCTTC | CASSLAAPGTGDGYTF
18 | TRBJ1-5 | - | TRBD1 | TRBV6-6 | TGTGCCAGCAGTCAGCCCGGACAGGGCCGATATAGCAATCAGCCCCAGCATTTT | CASSQPGQGRYSNQPQHF